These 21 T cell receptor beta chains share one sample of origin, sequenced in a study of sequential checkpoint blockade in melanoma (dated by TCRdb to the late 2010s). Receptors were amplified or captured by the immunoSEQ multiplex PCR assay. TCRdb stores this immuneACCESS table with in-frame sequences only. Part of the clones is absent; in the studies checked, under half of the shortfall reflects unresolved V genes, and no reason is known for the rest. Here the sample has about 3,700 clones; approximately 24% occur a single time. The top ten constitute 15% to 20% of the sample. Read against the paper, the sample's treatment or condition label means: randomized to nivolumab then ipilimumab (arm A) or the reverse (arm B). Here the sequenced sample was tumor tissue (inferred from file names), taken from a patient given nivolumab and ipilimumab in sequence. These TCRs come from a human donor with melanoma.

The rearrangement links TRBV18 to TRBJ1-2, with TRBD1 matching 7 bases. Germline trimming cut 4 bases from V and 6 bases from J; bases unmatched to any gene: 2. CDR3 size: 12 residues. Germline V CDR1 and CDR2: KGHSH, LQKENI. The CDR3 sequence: CASSLDRDGYTF. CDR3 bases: TGTGCCAGCTCACTCGACAGGGATGGCTACACCTTC.

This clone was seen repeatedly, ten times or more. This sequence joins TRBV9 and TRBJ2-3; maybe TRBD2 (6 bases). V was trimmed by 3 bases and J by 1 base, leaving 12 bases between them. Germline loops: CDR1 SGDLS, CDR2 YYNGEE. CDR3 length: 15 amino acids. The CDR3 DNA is TGTGCCAGCAGCGCTCCGGGAGATGGCACAGATACGCAGTATTTT. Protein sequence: CASSAPGDGTDTQYF.

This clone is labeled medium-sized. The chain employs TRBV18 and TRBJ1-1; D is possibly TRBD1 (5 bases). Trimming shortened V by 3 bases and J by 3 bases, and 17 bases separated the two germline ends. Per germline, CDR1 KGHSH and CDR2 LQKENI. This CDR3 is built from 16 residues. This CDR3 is CASSPIEGVGDTEAFF. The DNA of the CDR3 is TGTGCCAGCTCACCGATCGAGGGTGTGGGGGACACTGAAGCTTTCTTT.

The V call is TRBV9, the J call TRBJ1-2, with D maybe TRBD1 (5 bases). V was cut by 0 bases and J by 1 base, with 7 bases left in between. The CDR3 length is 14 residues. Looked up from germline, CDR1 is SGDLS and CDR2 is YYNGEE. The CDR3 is CASSVGDSNYGYTF. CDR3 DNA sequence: TGTGCCAGCAGCGTAGGTGACAGTAACTATGGCTACACCTTC.

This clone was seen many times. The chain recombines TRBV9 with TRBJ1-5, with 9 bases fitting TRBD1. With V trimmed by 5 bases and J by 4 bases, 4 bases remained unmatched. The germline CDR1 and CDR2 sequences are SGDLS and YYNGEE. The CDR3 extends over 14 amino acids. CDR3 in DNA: TGTGCCAGCAGGACGGACAGGGGAAATCAGCCCCAGCATTTT. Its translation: CASRTDRGNQPQHF.

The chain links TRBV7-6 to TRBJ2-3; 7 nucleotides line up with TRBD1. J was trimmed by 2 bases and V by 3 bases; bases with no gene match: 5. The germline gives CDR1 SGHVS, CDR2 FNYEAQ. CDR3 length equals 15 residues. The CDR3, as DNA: TGTGCCAGCAGCTTGGGGGACAGATCCACAGATACGCAGTATTTT. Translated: CASSLGDRSTDTQYF.

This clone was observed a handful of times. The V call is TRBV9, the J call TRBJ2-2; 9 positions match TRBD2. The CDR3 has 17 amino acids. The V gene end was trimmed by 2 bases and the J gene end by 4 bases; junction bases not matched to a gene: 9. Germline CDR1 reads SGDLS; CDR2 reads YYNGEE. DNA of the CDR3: TGTGCCAGCAGCGTGGAGGCGGGGGGGCGCCGCACCGGGGAGCTGTTTTTT. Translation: CASSVEAGGRRTGELFF.

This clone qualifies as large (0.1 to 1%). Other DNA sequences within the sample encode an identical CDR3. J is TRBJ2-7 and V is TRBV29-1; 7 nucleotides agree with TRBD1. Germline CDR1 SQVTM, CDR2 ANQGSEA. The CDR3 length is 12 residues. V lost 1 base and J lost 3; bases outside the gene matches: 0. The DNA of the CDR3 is TGCAGCGTTGAAGCAGGGGGCTACGAGCAGTACTTC. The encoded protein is CSVEAGGYEQYF.

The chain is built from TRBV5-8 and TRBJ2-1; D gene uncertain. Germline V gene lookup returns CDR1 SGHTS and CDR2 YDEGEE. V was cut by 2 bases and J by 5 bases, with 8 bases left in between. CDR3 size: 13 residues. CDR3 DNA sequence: TGTGCCAGCAGCTTAGTTCACAACAATGAGCAGTTCTTC. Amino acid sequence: CASSLVHNNEQFF.

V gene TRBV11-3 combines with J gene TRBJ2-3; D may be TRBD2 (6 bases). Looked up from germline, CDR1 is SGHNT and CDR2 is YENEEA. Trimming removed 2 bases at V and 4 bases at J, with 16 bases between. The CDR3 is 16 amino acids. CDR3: CASSLSLGGGADTQYF. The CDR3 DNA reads TGTGCCAGCAGCTTAAGCTTGGGTGGAGGGGCAGATACGCAGTATTTT.

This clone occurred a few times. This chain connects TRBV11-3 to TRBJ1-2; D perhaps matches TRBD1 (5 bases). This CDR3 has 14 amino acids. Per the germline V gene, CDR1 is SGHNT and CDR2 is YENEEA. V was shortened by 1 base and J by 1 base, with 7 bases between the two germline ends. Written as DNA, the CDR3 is TGTGCCAGCAGCTTAGGACAGTTTAACTATGGCTACACCTTC. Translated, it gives CASSLGQFNYGYTF.

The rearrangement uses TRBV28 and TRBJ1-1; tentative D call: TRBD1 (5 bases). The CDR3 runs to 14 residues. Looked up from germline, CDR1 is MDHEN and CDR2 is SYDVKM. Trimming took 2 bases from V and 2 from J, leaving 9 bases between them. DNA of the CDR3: TGTGCCAGCAGTTTACAGGGAATAAACACTGAAGCTTTCTTT. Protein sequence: CASSLQGINTEAFF.

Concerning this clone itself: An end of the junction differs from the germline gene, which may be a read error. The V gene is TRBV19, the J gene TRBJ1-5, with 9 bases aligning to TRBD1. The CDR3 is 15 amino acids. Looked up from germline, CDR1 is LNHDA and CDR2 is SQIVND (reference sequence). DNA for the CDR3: TGTGCCAGTCAAGAGGGACAGGGTATTAATCGGCCCCAGCATTTT. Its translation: CASQEGQGINRPQHF.

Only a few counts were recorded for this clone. CDR3 protein: CASSSLAGYNEQFF. CDR3 sequence (DNA): TGTGCCAGCAGTTCGCTAGCGGGATACAATGAGCAGTTCTTC. The chain employs TRBV6-8 and TRBJ2-1; 9 positions match TRBD2. The length of the CDR3 is 14 residues. Germline loops: CDR1 MNHGY, CDR2 SAAAGT. The trim removed 4 bases at V and 4 bases at J, leaving 2 bases unmatched.

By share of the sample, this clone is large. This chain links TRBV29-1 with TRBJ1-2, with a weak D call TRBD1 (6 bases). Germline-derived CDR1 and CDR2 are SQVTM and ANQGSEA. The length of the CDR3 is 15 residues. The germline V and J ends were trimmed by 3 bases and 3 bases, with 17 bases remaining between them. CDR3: CSVERWTDLYYGYTF. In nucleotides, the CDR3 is TGCAGCGTTGAGCGGTGGACAGACCTCTACTATGGCTACACCTTC.

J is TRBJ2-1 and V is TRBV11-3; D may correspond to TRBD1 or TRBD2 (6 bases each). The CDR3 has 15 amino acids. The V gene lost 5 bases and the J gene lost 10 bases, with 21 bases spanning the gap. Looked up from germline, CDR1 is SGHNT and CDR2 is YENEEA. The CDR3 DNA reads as TGTGCCAGCAGCCCCCGTGGGGGGCGCTTCGAGGAGCAGTTCTTC. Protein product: CASSPRGGRFEEQFF.

CDR3 sequence reads: CASSPRPGLNGNQPQHF. The CDR3 DNA is TGCGCCAGCAGTCCACGCCCCGGGTTAAACGGCAATCAGCCCCAGCATTTT. This chain joins TRBV23-1 and TRBJ1-5, with unresolved D. TRBV23-1 is given ORF status, its function remaining uncertain. CDR3 size: 17 residues. The V and J ends lost 4 bases and 2 bases respectively, with 18 bases between them.

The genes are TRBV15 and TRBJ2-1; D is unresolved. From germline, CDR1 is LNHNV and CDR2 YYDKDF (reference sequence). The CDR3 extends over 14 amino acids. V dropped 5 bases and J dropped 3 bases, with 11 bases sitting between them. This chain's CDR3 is CATSATWIYNEQFF. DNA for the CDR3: TGTGCCACCAGCGCGACCTGGATCTACAATGAGCAGTTCTTC.

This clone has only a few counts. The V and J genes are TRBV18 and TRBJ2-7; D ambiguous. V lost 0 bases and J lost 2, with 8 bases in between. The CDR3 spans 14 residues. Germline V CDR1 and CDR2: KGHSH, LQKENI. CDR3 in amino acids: CASSPPSAPYEQYF. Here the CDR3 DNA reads TGTGCCAGCTCACCACCGTCGGCCCCCTACGAGCAGTACTTC.

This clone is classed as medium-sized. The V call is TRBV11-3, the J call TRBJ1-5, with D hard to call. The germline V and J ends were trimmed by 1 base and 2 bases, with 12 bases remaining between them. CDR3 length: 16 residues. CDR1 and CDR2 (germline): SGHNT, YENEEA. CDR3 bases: TGTGCCAGCAGCTTAGGAAGTGCCTTGGGCAATCAGCCCCAGCATTTT. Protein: CASSLGSALGNQPQHF.

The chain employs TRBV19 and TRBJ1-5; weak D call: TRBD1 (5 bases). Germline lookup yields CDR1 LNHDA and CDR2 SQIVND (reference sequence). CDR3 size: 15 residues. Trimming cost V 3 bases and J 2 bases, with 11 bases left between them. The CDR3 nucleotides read TGTGCCAGTAGTATCCCCGGAGGGGGCAATCAGCCCCAGCATTTT. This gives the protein CASSIPGGGNQPQHF.